The clone carrying this T cell receptor beta chain showed up many times. The antigen is undetermined. This record belongs to a study of molecular identifiers for immune sequencing clone quantification. Study-wide results and caveats: Effector cells had over 98% of their molecules in clones above 20 RNA copies, while naive cells had under 1%. The sizes of highly expanded clones could be underestimated when identical TCR molecules share a barcode.

Sorting was used to obtain naive CD8 T cells (CD8+CD4-CCR7+CD45RA+). Library preparation followed earlier protocols using designated TCR primers. TCRdb recomputed calls from the PCR reads with MiXCR, one row per CDR3 protein. Altogether more than 70,000 distinct CDR3 sequences are present, about 21% being singletons, with the ten largest covering around 1.1%. Input material: naive CD8+ T cells from blood, with Jurkat cell RNA spiked in. Subset given: FACS-sorted CD8+CD4-CCR7+CD45RA+ naive T cells. The source of this sequence is a human donor in good health. Some libraries in this study had Jurkat cell RNA spiked in.

This CDR3 is CASSGSGSPYEQYF. The DNA for the CDR3 is TGTGCCAGCAGTGGTAGCGGGAGTCCCTACGAGCAGTACTTC. The chain couples TRBV2 to TRBJ2-7, with 9 bases fitting TRBD2. Trimming took 4 bases from V and 2 from J; bases not matched to a gene: 3. The CDR3 covers 14 residues. CDR1 is SNHLY, CDR2 FYNNEI, per germline.